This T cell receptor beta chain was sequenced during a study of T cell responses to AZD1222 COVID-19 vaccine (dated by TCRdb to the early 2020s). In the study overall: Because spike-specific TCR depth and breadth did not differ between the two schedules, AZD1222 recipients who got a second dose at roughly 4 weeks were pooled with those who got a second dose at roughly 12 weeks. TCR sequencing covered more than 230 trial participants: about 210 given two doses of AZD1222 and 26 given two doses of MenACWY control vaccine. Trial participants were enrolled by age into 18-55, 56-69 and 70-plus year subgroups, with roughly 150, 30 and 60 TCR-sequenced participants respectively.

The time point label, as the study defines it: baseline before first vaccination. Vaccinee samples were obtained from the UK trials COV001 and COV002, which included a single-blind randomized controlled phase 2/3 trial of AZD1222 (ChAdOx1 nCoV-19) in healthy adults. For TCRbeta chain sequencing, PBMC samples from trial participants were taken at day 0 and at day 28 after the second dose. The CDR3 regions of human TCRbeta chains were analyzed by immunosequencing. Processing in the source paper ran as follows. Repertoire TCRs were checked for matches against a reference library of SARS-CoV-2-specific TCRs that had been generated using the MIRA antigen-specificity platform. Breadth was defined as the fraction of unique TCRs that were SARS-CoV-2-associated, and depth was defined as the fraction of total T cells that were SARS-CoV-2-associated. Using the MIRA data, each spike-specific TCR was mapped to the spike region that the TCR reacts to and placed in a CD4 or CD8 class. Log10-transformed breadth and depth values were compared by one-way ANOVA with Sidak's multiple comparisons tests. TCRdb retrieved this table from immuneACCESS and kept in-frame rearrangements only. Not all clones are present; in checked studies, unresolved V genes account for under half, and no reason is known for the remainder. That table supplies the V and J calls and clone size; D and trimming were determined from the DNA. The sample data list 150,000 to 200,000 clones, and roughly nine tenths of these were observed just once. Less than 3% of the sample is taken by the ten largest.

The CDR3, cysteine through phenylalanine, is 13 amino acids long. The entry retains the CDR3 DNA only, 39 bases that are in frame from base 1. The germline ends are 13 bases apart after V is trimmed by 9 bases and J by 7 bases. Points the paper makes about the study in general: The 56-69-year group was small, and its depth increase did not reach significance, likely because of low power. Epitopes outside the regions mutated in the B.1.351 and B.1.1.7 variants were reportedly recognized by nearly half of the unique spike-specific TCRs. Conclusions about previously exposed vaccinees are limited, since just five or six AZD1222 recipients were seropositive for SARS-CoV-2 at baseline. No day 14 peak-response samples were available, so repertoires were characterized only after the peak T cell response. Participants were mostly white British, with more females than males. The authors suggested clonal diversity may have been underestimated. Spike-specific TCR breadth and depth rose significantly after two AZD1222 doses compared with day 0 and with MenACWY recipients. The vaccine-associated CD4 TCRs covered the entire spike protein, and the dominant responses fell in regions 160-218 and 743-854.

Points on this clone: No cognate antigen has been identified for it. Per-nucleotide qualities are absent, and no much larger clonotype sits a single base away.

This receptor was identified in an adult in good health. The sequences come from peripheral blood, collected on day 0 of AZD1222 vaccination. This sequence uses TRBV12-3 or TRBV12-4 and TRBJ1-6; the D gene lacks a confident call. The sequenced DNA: TGTGCCAGTAGAGGAAGCTGGAATTCACCCCTCCACTTT. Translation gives CASRGSWNSPLHF.